These 22 T cell receptor beta chains originate from one sample sequenced in a study of blood T cells in healthy people across ages. Primers used in a second PCR of roughly 6 to 11 cycles were a sample-barcoded 5' primer and a J-beta primer mix. TCRdb ran MiXCR on the 5' RACE reads and lists one entry per CDR3 protein. The sample consists of roughly 930,000 distinct CDR3 sequences, under 50% of them appearing once. The specimen was blood. Source of these receptors: a man aged 30-40 years in good health.

The chain has TRBV2 and TRBJ1-1, with D perhaps TRBD1 (5 bases). V lost 6 bases and J 1 base, leaving 12 bases between the germline ends. The CDR3 spans 14 residues. The germline V gene encodes CDR1 SNHLY and CDR2 FYNNEI. The CDR3 region is CASRLGEGNTEAFF. CDR3 in DNA: TGTGCCAGCAGGCTAGGGGAGGGGAACACTGAAGCTTTCTTT.

For the CDR3, the DNA is TGCAGCGTTGAAGGACGGGACAGGGTGAACACTGAAGCTTTCTTT. Protein product: CSVEGRDRVNTEAFF. This chain joins TRBV29-1 and TRBJ1-1, with TRBD1 matching over 9 bases. The V segment lost 1 base and the J segment 0 bases; nucleotides outside the gene matches: 3. The germline gives CDR1 SQVTM, CDR2 ANQGSEA. The CDR3 covers 15 residues. The full variable domain, with the rest looked up from reference TRBV29-1 and TRBJ1-1, is SAVISQKPSRDICQRGTSLTIQCQVDSQVTMMFWYRQQPGQSLTLIATANQGSEATYESGFVIDKFPISRPNLTFSTLTVSNMSPEDSSIYLCSVEGRDRVNTEAFFGQGTRLTVV.

The V call is TRBV28, the J call TRBJ1-2; maybe TRBD1 (5 bases). The CDR3 runs 15 residues. The germline CDR1 and CDR2 sequences are MDHEN and SYDVKM. DNA of the CDR3: TGTGCAATCGGGGGGGACGCCGGGTCAACCTATGGCTACACCTTC. It translates to CAIGGDAGSTYGYTF.

The V call is TRBV7-9, the J call TRBJ1-5; 7 bases agree with TRBD1. The CDR3 contains 16 residues. V lost 0 bases, J lost 5 bases, and 7 bases stayed unmatched. The V gene's germline CDR1 is SEHNR and CDR2 FQNEAQ (reference sequence). CDR3 region: CASSLAGTAQYQPQHF. The DNA for the CDR3 is TGTGCCAGCAGCTTAGCCGGGACAGCCCAGTATCAGCCCCAGCATTTT.

The CDR3 bases are TGTGCCAGCAGTTCCCGCAACCAGTTAGATACGCAGTATTTT. Its translation: CASSSRNQLDTQYF. The chain has TRBV12-3 or TRBV12-4 and TRBJ2-3; D is ambiguous. V was clipped by 4 bases and J by 5 bases, with 13 bases between them. This CDR3 is 14 amino acids long.

This clonotype was picked up a small number of times. V is TRBV7-2 and J is TRBJ2-5, with 8 bases lining up with TRBD1. CDR1 and CDR2 (germline): SGHTA, FQGNSA. The CDR3 is 14 amino acids. V was pared by 1 base and J by 6 bases, with 4 bases of the junction left unmatched. This CDR3 reads CASSLDRGSKTQYF. The CDR3 DNA reads TGTGCCAGCAGCTTAGACAGGGGGTCGAAGACCCAGTACTTC.

This clonotype was seen many times. The chain carries TRBV29-1 and TRBJ2-5, with D perhaps matching TRBD2 (5 bases). CDR1 and CDR2 from the germline V gene are SQVTM and ANQGSEA. The length of the CDR3 is 13 residues. V gave up 1 base and J gave up 7 bases, with 13 bases separating them. CDR3 nucleotides: TGCAGCGTTGAAGGAAGGACTCGGGGGACCCAGTACTTC. Its translation: CSVEGRTRGTQYF.

The chain uses TRBV10-3 and TRBJ2-2; D not certain. Per the germline V gene, CDR1 is ENHRY and CDR2 is SYGVKD. This CDR3 spans 16 amino acids. V dropped 2 bases and J dropped 0 bases, with 10 bases sitting between them. This chain's CDR3 is CAISEGVNSNTGELFF. DNA of the CDR3: TGTGCCATCAGTGAGGGGGTGAATTCGAACACCGGGGAGCTGTTTTTT.

The rearrangement joins TRBV5-5 to TRBJ2-5; D is unclear. This CDR3 contains 15 residues. V lost 1 base and J 2 bases, leaving 12 bases between the germline ends. Germline V lookup: CDR1 SGHKS, CDR2 YYEKEE (reference sequence). The CDR3 loop is CASSLNVMRQETQYF. The DNA of the CDR3 is TGTGCCAGCAGCTTGAATGTAATGCGACAAGAGACCCAGTACTTC.

This clonotype has just a few counts. The chain couples TRBV6-5 to TRBJ2-1; possible D gene TRBD2, 5 bases. With 8 bases removed from V and 6 bases from J, the gap between germline ends came to 11 bases. The CDR3 covers 12 residues. Germline V gene lookup returns CDR1 MNHEY and CDR2 SVGAGI. Here the CDR3 reads CASARDRNEQFF. CDR3 in DNA: TGTGCCAGCGCCCGGGATCGCAATGAGCAGTTCTTC.

This clonotype was counted a single time. At one boundary the junction diverges from the germline segment, which might be a read error. The chain uses TRBV6-6 and TRBJ1-1, with 7 bases aligning to TRBD1. The germline V gene encodes CDR1 MNHNY and CDR2 SVGAGI (reference sequence). The CDR3 covers 14 residues. The CDR3 sequence is CTSSLSRDSGRAFF. In DNA form, the CDR3 reads TGTACCAGCAGTCTTAGCCGGGACAGCGGTAGAGCTTTCTTT.

The sample holds one count of this clonotype. The chain couples TRBV29-1 to TRBJ2-3; possible D gene TRBD1, 6 bases. CDR1 and CDR2 (germline): SQVTM, ANQGSEA. The CDR3 covers 12 residues. Trimming took 5 bases from V and 9 from J, leaving 15 bases between them. In DNA, the CDR3 is TGCAGCGTTCTAATGGGAACAGGGACGCAGTATTTT. Translated: CSVLMGTGTQYF.

V usage is TRBV5-1 and J usage is TRBJ2-4; D gene uncertain. The J call may be mistaken, given a closer DNA end match to TRBJ2-7. This CDR3 spans 15 amino acids. Germline V CDR1 and CDR2: SGHRS, YFSETQ. The CDR3 nucleotides read TGCGCCAGCAGCTTCCTCTCCGGGCAAACCTACGAGCAGTACTTC. Translated: CASSFLSGQTYEQYF.

This clonotype was seen repeatedly, ten times or more. This rearrangement joins TRBV6-1 to TRBJ2-7; 9 bases align to TRBD1. The CDR3 totals 15 residues. V was clipped by 5 bases and J by 6 bases; unmatched bases: 11. Looked up from germline, CDR1 is MNHNS and CDR2 is SASEGT. The CDR3 sequence: CASSTNRGHFTEQYF. The CDR3 DNA sequence: TGTGCCAGCAGTACGAACAGGGGGCACTTCACCGAGCAGTACTTC.

J is TRBJ2-1 and V is TRBV6-5; D tentatively reads TRBD1 or TRBD2 (5 bases each). The germline CDR1 and CDR2 sequences are MNHEY and SVGAGI. The CDR3 sequence is 15 residues long. The V end lost 5 bases, the J end lost 6 bases, and 17 bases lay between the germline ends. This chain's CDR3 is CASSAWDPKGNEQFF. DNA for the CDR3: TGTGCCAGCAGTGCCTGGGACCCTAAGGGCAATGAGCAGTTCTTC.

There are a few counts of this clonotype. The V gene is TRBV12-3 or TRBV12-4, the J gene TRBJ2-5; unclear D gene. The CDR3 consists of 14 residues. With 3 bases removed from V and 1 base from J, the gap between germline ends came to 9 bases. CDR3 DNA: TGTGCCAGCAGTTTTCCCGGCACCCAAGAGACCCAGTACTTC. Translating it yields CASSFPGTQETQYF.

This clonotype has more than one count but fewer than ten. The V and J genes are TRBV27 and TRBJ1-2; 9 bases align to TRBD1. The CDR3 runs 16 residues. From germline, CDR1 is MNHEY and CDR2 SMNVEV (reference sequence). J gave up 6 bases and V 5 bases, and 13 bases lay outside the gene matches. CDR3 in amino acids: CASSPGDRAGLDGYTF. The CDR3 region has the DNA TGTGCCAGCAGTCCCGGGGACAGGGCCGGGCTGGATGGCTACACCTTC.

The sample holds a few counts of this clonotype. This chain joins TRBV28 and TRBJ2-7; tentatively, D is TRBD1 (6 bases). Trimming cost V 1 base and J 3 bases, with 13 bases left between them. Germline V gene lookup returns CDR1 MDHEN and CDR2 SYDVKM. CDR3 size: 15 residues. CDR3 in DNA: TGTGCCAGCAGTTTATACCTGGAAGGGGGCTACGAGCAGTACTTC. Translation: CASSLYLEGGYEQYF. The whole variable domain, remainder taken from reference TRBV28 and TRBJ2-7, is DVKVTQSSRYLVKRTGEKVFLECVQDMDHENMFWYRQDPGLGLRLIYFSYDVKMKEKGDIPEGYSVSREKKERFSLILESASTNQTSMYLCASSLYLEGGYEQYFGPGTRLTVT.

J is TRBJ2-1 and V is TRBV11-2; D not resolved. Germline assignment: CDR1 SGHAT and CDR2 FQNNGV. Trimming took off 0 bases at V and 10 bases at J, with 10 bases between the two ends. This CDR3 is built from 13 residues. CDR3 in amino acids: CASSLDPVTEQFF. CDR3 DNA: TGTGCCAGCAGCTTAGATCCGGTTACAGAGCAGTTCTTC.

As regards this clonotype: The germline gene is not matched at one end of the junction; a read error may be the cause. The rearrangement uses TRBV6-1 and TRBJ2-1, with D tentatively TRBD1 (5 bases). CDR3 length: 16 residues. The germline V gene has CDR1 MNHNS and CDR2 SASEGT. The CDR3 DNA sequence: TGTACCAGCAGTGTACAGGACACCTCCCGGGTCAATGAGCAGTTCTTC. Protein product: CTSSVQDTSRVNEQFF.

This clonotype was observed a handful of times. CDR3 region: CASSEVEAVSYEQYF. Written as DNA, the CDR3 is TGTGCCAGCAGTGAAGTAGAGGCAGTTTCCTACGAGCAGTACTTC. This chain uses TRBV2 with TRBJ2-7; the D is unclear. Germline V gene sequence: CDR1 SNHLY, CDR2 FYNNEI. CDR3 length: 15 residues. Trimming removed 1 base from V and 1 base from J, with 11 bases in between.

The chain carries TRBV29-1 and TRBJ2-3; no clear D. This CDR3 comprises 13 residues. Germline V gene sequence: CDR1 SQVTM, CDR2 ANQGSEA. V was shortened by 1 base and J by 1 base, with 6 bases between the two germline ends. The CDR3 bases are TGCAGCGTTGAAGGTGGGGGCACAGATACGCAGTATTTT. This codes for CSVEGGGTDTQYF.